This entry lists 2 T cell receptor beta chains sequenced from one sample in a study of prognosis after radiotherapy for stage I lung cancer. The genomic DNA TCR beta CDR3 region underwent two rounds of multiplex PCR. The first round of PCR was done with primers that matched each TRBV and TRBJ gene. TCRdb re-analysed the multiplex PCR reads in MiXCR, keeping a single row per CDR3 protein. This sample has about 8,500 distinct CDR3 sequences; approximately 60% occur once, and the top ten carry 20%. Sequencing used PBMCs, obtained before or after stereotactic body radiation therapy (not recorded which). Receptor source: a donor over 45 with non-small cell lung cancer.

By its share, this clonotype is medium-sized (0.01 to 0.1%). Here the CDR3 DNA reads TGCAGTGCTAGAGATTTAGCGGGAGGCTCCTCCTACAATGAGCAGTTCTTC. This encodes CSARDLAGGSSYNEQFF. This rearrangement joins TRBV20-1 to TRBJ2-1; 10 positions agree with TRBD2. With V trimmed by 0 bases and J by 0 bases, 5 bases remained unmatched. CDR3 length equals 17 residues. Germline-derived CDR1 and CDR2 are DFQATT and SNEGSKA (reference sequence).

This clonotype was detected many times. This chain connects TRBV5-5 to TRBJ1-6; 9 bases line up with TRBD1. J lost 0 bases, V lost 6 bases, and 4 bases had no gene match. The CDR3 runs to 16 residues. CDR1 and CDR2 (germline): SGHKS, YYEKEE (reference sequence). CDR3 sequence (DNA): TGTGCCAGCAACGGACAGGGGAGCTCCTATAATTCACCCCTCCACTTT. This sequence encodes CASNGQGSSYNSPLHF.